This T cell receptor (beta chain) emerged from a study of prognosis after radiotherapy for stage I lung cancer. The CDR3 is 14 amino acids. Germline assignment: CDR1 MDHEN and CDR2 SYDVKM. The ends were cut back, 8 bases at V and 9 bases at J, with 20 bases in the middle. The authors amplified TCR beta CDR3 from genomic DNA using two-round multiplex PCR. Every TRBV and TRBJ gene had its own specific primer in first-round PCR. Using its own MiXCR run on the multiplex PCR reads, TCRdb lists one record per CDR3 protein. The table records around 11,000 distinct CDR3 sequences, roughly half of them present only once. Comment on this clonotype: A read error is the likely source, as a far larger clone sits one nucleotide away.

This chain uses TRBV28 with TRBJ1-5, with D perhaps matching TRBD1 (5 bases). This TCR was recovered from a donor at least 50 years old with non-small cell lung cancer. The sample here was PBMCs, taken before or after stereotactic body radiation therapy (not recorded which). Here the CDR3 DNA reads TGTGCCAGCGCCGGACATGCCTTCGAGGGGCCCCAGCATTTT. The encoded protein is CASAGHAFEGPQHF.